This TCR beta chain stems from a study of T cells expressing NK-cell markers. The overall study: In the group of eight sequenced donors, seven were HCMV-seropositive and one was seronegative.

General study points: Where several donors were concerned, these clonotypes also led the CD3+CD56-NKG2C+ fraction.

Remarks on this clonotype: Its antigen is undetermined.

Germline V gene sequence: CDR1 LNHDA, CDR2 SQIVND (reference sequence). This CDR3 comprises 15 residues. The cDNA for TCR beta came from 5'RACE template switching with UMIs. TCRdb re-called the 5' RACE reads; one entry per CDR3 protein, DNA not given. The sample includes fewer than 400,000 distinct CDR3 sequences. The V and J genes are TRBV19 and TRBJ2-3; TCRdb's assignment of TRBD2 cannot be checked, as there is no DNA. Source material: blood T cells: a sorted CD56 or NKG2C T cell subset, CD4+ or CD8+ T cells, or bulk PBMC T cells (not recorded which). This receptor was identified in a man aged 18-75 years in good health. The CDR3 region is CATTSGGLRGDTQYF.